Given below is one TCR beta chain in context. Its antigen remains unidentified. The CDR3 contains 15 residues. V was pared by 6 bases and J by 5 bases, with 12 bases of the junction left unmatched. CDR1 LGHNT and CDR2 FRNRAP come from the germline V gene. The data originate from a study of chemoradiotherapy in HPV16-positive cancers. Sequencing was performed with immunoSEQ multiplex PCR; in TCRdb, only in-frame clones are kept and a portion is missing. Of some 22,000 clones listed, more than 75% are singletons. Findings and caveats of the study: Better recurrence-free survival went with HPV-responsive T-cell expansion in HPV16-positive patients.

Repertoires were sampled repeatedly during chemoradiotherapy. The starting material was blood, obtained from a patient who underwent chemoradiotherapy. The J gene is TRBJ1-1, the V gene TRBV12-5; 7 nucleotides align to TRBD1. The origin of this receptor is a human donor with HPV-associated anogenital cancer. CDR3 sequence reads: CASGSDRQGRTEAFF. In DNA, the CDR3 is TGTGCTAGTGGCTCCGACAGACAGGGAAGGACTGAAGCTTTCTTT.